Listed here are 13 T cell receptor beta chains from one sample, sequenced in a study of CD4 T cells in relation to SARS-CoV-2 and coronaviruses. Assay used: immunoSEQ multiplex PCR; TCRdb lists only in-frame clones, some missing. The table has approximately 50,000 clones, about 92% seen once; the top ten hold 0.3% to 0.5%. Sequencing used naive CD4+ T cells from PBMCs. Subset in this sample: naive CD4+ T cells isolated by negative enrichment. These receptors came from an adult with COVID-19.

This rearrangement joins TRBV24-1 to TRBJ2-3; D perhaps matches TRBD2 (7 bases). The V end was cut by 7 bases, the J end by 6 bases, with 16 bases between. CDR3 length: 14 amino acids. Germline V gene lookup returns CDR1 KGHDR and CDR2 SFDVKD. The DNA for the CDR3 is TGTGCCACCAGCAACCGGGGAGGGGGGGATACGCAGTATTTT. As protein: CATSNRGGGDTQYF.

V gene TRBV12-3 or TRBV12-4 combines with J gene TRBJ1-3, with D uncertain. Trimming shortened V by 3 bases and J by 6 bases, and 3 bases separated the two germline ends. The CDR3 consists of 11 residues. The DNA for the CDR3 is TGTGCCAGCAGTTTCTCAAACACCATATATTTT. It translates to CASSFSNTIYF.

The chain links TRBV11-2 to TRBJ1-4; 8 bases align to TRBD1. The V segment lost 1 base and the J segment 5 bases; nucleotides outside the gene matches: 3. The length of the CDR3 is 15 residues. Germline CDR1 is SGHAT and CDR2 is FQNNGV. Here the CDR3 DNA reads TGTGCCAGCAGCTTAGGCCGACAGGGGAATGAAAAACTGTTTTTT. Amino acid sequence: CASSLGRQGNEKLFF.

The rearrangement links TRBV28 to TRBJ2-1; maybe TRBD2 (5 bases). V lost 7 bases and J 0 bases, leaving 10 bases between the germline ends. The CDR3 loop spans 14 amino acids. Germline CDR1 is MDHEN and CDR2 is SYDVKM. CDR3 DNA sequence: TGTGCCAGCACCCCGGCGGGCTCCTACAATGAGCAGTTCTTC. It is translated as CASTPAGSYNEQFF.

The chain has TRBV5-4 and TRBJ2-2; 10 bases line up with TRBD1. In germline, CDR1 is SGHNT, CDR2 YYREEE (reference sequence). V was clipped by 4 bases and J by 3 bases; unmatched bases: 3. The CDR3 extends over 15 amino acids. CDR3 bases: TGTGCCAGCAGCCCCGGGACAGGGGACACCGGGGAGCTGTTTTTT. Its translation: CASSPGTGDTGELFF.

V gene TRBV7-2 combines with J gene TRBJ1-1, with unresolved D. Trimming left V 4 bases short and J 2 bases short, with 11 bases between. Per germline, CDR1 SGHTA and CDR2 FQGNSA. CDR3 length: 14 residues. The CDR3 region is CASSSGGSNTEAFF. CDR3 nucleotides: TGTGCCAGCAGCTCGGGAGGGTCAAACACTGAAGCTTTCTTT.

The chain carries TRBV18 and TRBJ2-2; TRBD2 matches at 8 bases. The V segment lost 2 bases and the J segment 1 base; nucleotides outside the gene matches: 3. Looked up from germline, CDR1 is KGHSH and CDR2 is LQKENI. The CDR3 spans 16 residues. CDR3 DNA: TGTGCCAGCTCACCAGGGCTAGCGGGGAACACCGGGGAGCTGTTTTTT. This translates into CASSPGLAGNTGELFF.

This clone showed up just a few times. The J gene is TRBJ1-6, the V gene TRBV2; unclear D gene. Trimming shortened V by 6 bases and J by 7 bases, and 10 bases separated the two germline ends. This CDR3 spans 13 amino acids. Germline V gene sequence: CDR1 SNHLY, CDR2 FYNNEI. CDR3 loop: CASSRDWNSPLHF. The DNA for the CDR3 is TGTGCCAGCAGCCGAGACTGGAATTCACCCCTCCACTTT.

In its sample, this clone was seen once. The DNA for the CDR3 is TGTGCCACCAGCAGAAACCCGGACAGGGGACTCCAAGAGACCCAGTACTTC. Translating it yields CATSRNPDRGLQETQYF. The chain joins TRBV15 to TRBJ2-5; TRBD1 matches 9 bases. Germline V gene data show CDR1 as LNHNV and CDR2 as YYDKDF (reference sequence). CDR3 size: 17 residues. With V trimmed by 2 bases and J by 1 base, 8 bases remained unmatched.

The V and J genes are TRBV4-2 and TRBJ2-7; TRBD2 aligns across 8 bases. The germline CDR1 and CDR2 sequences are LGHNA and YNFKEQ. This CDR3 is built from 14 residues. The J segment lost 2 bases and the V segment lost 6 bases, leaving 6 bases of the junction unmatched. The CDR3 region has the DNA TGTGCCAGCAGTTCGGGACTAGGGACCTACGAGCAGTACTTC. Translation: CASSSGLGTYEQYF.

The rearrangement uses TRBV19 and TRBJ2-6, with D possibly being TRBD2 (6 bases). The V gene's germline CDR1 is LNHDA and CDR2 SQIVND (reference sequence). This CDR3 has 15 amino acids. The V gene lost 3 bases and the J gene lost 2 bases, with 8 bases spanning the gap. In DNA form, the CDR3 reads TGTGCCAGTAGTATTGGAGGGGCTGGGGCCAACGTCCTGACTTTC. Translation gives CASSIGGAGANVLTF.

The chain carries TRBV30 and TRBJ2-3, with 8 bases matching TRBD2. With V trimmed by 0 bases and J by 4 bases, 9 bases remained unmatched. CDR1 is GTSNPN, CDR2 SVGIG, per germline (reference sequence). The length of the CDR3 is 16 residues. CDR3 protein: CAWSVLPGGLADTQYF. CDR3 coding DNA: TGTGCCTGGAGTGTACTGCCGGGAGGGCTGGCAGATACGCAGTATTTT.

V gene TRBV18 combines with J gene TRBJ1-3; D is unresolved. The CDR3 contains 14 residues. Germline CDR1 reads KGHSH; CDR2 reads LQKENI. Between the trimmed V and J ends, which lost 2 bases and 0 bases, there was a span of 5 bases. DNA of the CDR3: TGTGCCAGCTCACCAAACAGCTCTGGAAACACCATATATTTT. This codes for CASSPNSSGNTIYF.